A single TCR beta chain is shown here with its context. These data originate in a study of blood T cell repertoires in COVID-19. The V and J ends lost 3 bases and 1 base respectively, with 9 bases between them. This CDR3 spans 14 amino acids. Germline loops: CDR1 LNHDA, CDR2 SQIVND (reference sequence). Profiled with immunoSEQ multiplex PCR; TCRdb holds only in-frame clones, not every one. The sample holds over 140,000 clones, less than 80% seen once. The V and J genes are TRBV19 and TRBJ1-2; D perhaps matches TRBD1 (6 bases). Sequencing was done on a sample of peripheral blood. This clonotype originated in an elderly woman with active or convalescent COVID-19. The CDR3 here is CASSIRGINYGYTF. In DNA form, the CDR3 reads TGTGCCAGTAGTATCAGGGGAATTAACTATGGCTACACCTTC. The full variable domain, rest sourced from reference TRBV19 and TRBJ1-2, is DGGITQSPKYLFRKEGQNVTLSCEQNLNHDAMYWYRQDPGQGLRLIYYSQIVNDFQKGDIAEGYSVSREKKESFPLTVTSAQKNPTAFYLCASSIRGINYGYTFGSGTRLTVV.